A selection of T cell receptor beta chains follows, all from one sample in a study of T-cell memory formation after mild COVID-19. TCRdb recomputed calls from the 5' RACE reads with MiXCR, one row per CDR3 protein. The sample shows under 85,000 distinct CDR3 sequences, about 14% of them seen only once. The sequencing input was PBMCs or a T cell subset sorted from them (not recorded which). The receptors were gathered from an adult woman who had mild COVID-19 (a few samples of this study predate the infection). Cell type and time point are not known. Both conserved end residues are part of each CDR3. The D gene is left open where the match is weak. The size entry is marked missing in some rows and otherwise reads once, few, many or a size class.

CDR3 length	V gene	clone size	J gene	D gene	CDR3 protein	CDR3 DNA
15	TRBV11-3	.	TRBJ2-5	TRBD1	CASSRRDRGHGTQYF	TGTGCCAGCAGTCGCCGGGACAGGGGCCATGGGACCCAGTACTTC
15	TRBV7-9	.	TRBJ2-3	.	CASSTVGVRTDTQYF	TGTGCCAGCAGCACCGTGGGGGTACGCACAGATACGCAGTATTTT
15	TRBV2	few	TRBJ2-7	TRBD2	CASSEGRGFTYEQYF	TGTGCCAGCAGTGAAGGGCGGGGGTTTACCTACGAGCAGTACTTC
14	TRBV21-1	few	TRBJ1-1	.	CATWKGQGGPTPFF	TGTGCCACCTGGAAGGGACAGGGTGGACCAACACCTTTCTTT
16	TRBV6-6	.	TRBJ1-2	.	CASSPTGTGDGYGYTF	TGTGCCAGCAGCCCGACTGGGACGGGGGACGGCTATGGCTACACCTTC
17	TRBV5-1	.	TRBJ1-5	.	CASNRRRGAESNQPQHF	TGCGCCAGCAACCGGCGGCGGGGGGCCGAAAGCAATCAGCCCCAGCATTTT
14	TRBV10-3	.	TRBJ1-4	.	CAISEGQRKEKLFF	TGTGCCATCAGTGAGGGACAGAGGAAAGAAAAACTGTTTTTT
14	TRBV7-9	many	TRBJ1-5	TRBD1	CASSSGQGTQPQHF	TGTGCCAGCAGCTCGGGACAGGGGACTCAGCCCCAGCATTTT
13	TRBV11-2	.	TRBJ2-7	.	CASSLRGTYEQYF	TGTGCCAGCAGCTTAAGGGGGACCTACGAGCAGTACTTC
15	TRBV7-6	few	TRBJ2-1	.	CASSGALGKYNEQFF	TGTGCCAGCAGCGGAGCACTTGGGAAGTACAATGAGCAGTTCTTC
13	TRBV20-1	few	TRBJ2-1	TRBD2	CSARDLAGGEQFF	TGCAGTGCTAGAGATCTAGCGGGGGGCGAGCAGTTCTTC
14	TRBV5-1	few	TRBJ1-1	.	CASSFSSGDTEAFF	TGCGCCAGCAGCTTTAGTAGCGGGGACACTGAAGCTTTCTTT
15	TRBV13	.	TRBJ1-1	TRBD1	CASSSNQGVNTEAFF	TGTGCCAGCAGCTCGAACCAGGGGGTTAACACTGAAGCTTTCTTT
16	TRBV20-1	few	TRBJ2-7	.	CSAREYGGLDSYEQYF	TGCAGTGCTAGAGAATACGGGGGCCTAGACTCCTACGAGCAGTACTTC
13	TRBV12-3/TRBV12-4	.	TRBJ1-1	.	CASSPRGGTEAFF	TGTGCCAGCAGCCCACGGGGAGGCACTGAAGCTTTCTTT
15	TRBV7-9	few	TRBJ2-2	TRBD1	CASSSDRARVGELFF	TGTGCCAGCAGCTCGGACAGGGCTCGGGTCGGGGAGCTGTTTTTT
15	TRBV12-3/TRBV12-4	.	TRBJ2-3	.	CASSLGTRSTDTQYF	TGTGCCAGCAGTTTAGGGACGCGCAGCACAGATACGCAGTATTTT
15	TRBV7-6	few	TRBJ2-3	TRBD2	CASSLAASGGHTQYF	TGTGCCAGCAGCTTAGCCGCTAGCGGGGGACATACGCAGTATTTT
18	TRBV6-2/TRBV6-3	.	TRBJ1-1	TRBD1	CASNTRPGDRGPNTEAFF	TGTGCCAGCAACACACGTCCCGGGGACAGGGGGCCGAACACTGAAGCTTTCTTT
16	TRBV9	.	TRBJ2-3	TRBD1	CASSVAGQVFTDTQYF	TGTGCCAGCAGCGTAGCGGGACAGGTTTTCACAGATACGCAGTATTTT
15	TRBV20-1	.	TRBJ2-3	.	CSATPVHRRTDTQYF	TGCAGTGCTACCCCGGTTCACAGACGCACAGATACGCAGTATTTT
17	TRBV10-3	few	TRBJ2-3	TRBD2	CAISGEASGRVTDTQYF	TGTGCCATCAGTGGGGAGGCTAGCGGGAGAGTCACAGATACGCAGTATTTT
15	TRBV5-5	.	TRBJ1-1	TRBD1	CASSLVAGGATEAFF	TGTGCCAGCAGCTTAGTGGCAGGGGGGGCCACTGAAGCTTTCTTT
12	TRBV12-3/TRBV12-4	.	TRBJ2-5	.	CASSPYRETQYF	TGTGCCAGCAGCCCTTACAGAGAGACCCAGTACTTC
14	TRBV18	.	TRBJ2-7	TRBD1	CASSPFGDSYEQYF	TGTGCCAGCTCACCTTTTGGGGACAGCTACGAGCAGTACTTC
13	TRBV4-2	few	TRBJ2-1	.	CASSPASGLEQFF	TGTGCCAGCAGCCCAGCTTCGGGGCTTGAGCAGTTCTTC
18	TRBV7-9	few	TRBJ2-1	.	CASSLVWALGGSYNEQFF	TGTGCCAGCAGCTTAGTTTGGGCGCTGGGGGGCTCCTACAATGAGCAGTTCTTC
14	TRBV19	.	TRBJ1-1	.	CASSMGGWSTEAFF	TGTGCCAGTAGTATGGGGGGTTGGAGCACTGAAGCTTTCTTT
19	TRBV9	few	TRBJ2-1	TRBD2	CASSPLQPLAGESYNEQFF	TGTGCCAGCAGCCCGCTCCAACCGTTAGCGGGAGAATCCTACAATGAGCAGTTCTTC
15	TRBV4-3	.	TRBJ2-2	.	CASSQWAGGTGELFF	TGCGCCAGCAGCCAATGGGCAGGAGGAACCGGGGAGCTGTTTTTT
21	TRBV7-9	.	TRBJ2-1	.	CASSSPRGVAVTLVSYNEQFF	TGTGCCAGCAGCTCTCCCAGGGGGGTAGCGGTTACCCTCGTCTCCTACAATGAGCAGTTCTTC
15	TRBV13	few	TRBJ2-5	TRBD2	CASSPLAGRGETQYF	TGTGCCAGCAGCCCACTAGCGGGGAGGGGAGAGACCCAGTACTTC
18	TRBV10-3	few	TRBJ2-7	.	CAISGALPSGGGSYEQYF	TGTGCCATCAGTGGGGCCCTACCGTCGGGTGGGGGGTCCTACGAGCAGTACTTC
13	TRBV24-1	.	TRBJ2-2	.	CAVRPRSTGELFF	TGTGCGGTCCGACCGAGAAGCACCGGGGAGCTGTTTTTT
14	TRBV12-3/TRBV12-4	many	TRBJ2-7	TRBD2	CASSLGSGDYEQYF	TGTGCCAGCAGTTTAGGTAGCGGGGACTACGAGCAGTACTTC
18	TRBV5-5	.	TRBJ2-1	TRBD2	CASSIGASGRRVVDEQFF	TGTGCCAGCAGCATTGGGGCTAGCGGGAGGAGGGTAGTCGATGAGCAGTTCTTC
14	TRBV30	.	TRBJ2-1	.	CAWNPGTAYNEQFF	TGTGCCTGGAATCCAGGGACGGCCTACAATGAGCAGTTCTTC
15	TRBV14	.	TRBJ1-2	TRBD1	CASSQVQGGDYGYTF	TGTGCCAGCAGCCAAGTTCAGGGGGGGGACTATGGCTACACCTTC
15	TRBV4-1	few	TRBJ2-5	.	CASSQAGIGGETQYF	TGCGCCAGCAGCCAAGCAGGAATCGGAGGAGAGACCCAGTACTTC
13	TRBV20-1	.	TRBJ1-1	.	CSARSLGDGEAFF	TGCAGTGCTAGATCGCTGGGGGACGGTGAAGCTTTCTTT
16	TRBV6-6	.	TRBJ2-3	.	CASSYPQRGSTDTQYF	TGTGCCAGCAGTTACCCCCAGAGGGGTAGCACAGATACGCAGTATTTT
18	TRBV6-5	.	TRBJ2-6	.	CASSQQPGTGDGANVLTF	TGTGCCAGCAGTCAACAACCCGGGACTGGGGATGGGGCCAACGTCCTGACTTTC
13	TRBV5-1	.	TRBJ2-7	.	CALRGTPNYEQYF	TGCGCCCTACGCGGGACTCCCAACTACGAGCAGTACTTC
16	TRBV20-1	few	TRBJ2-3	TRBD2	CSADRHLAGGTDTQYF	TGCAGTGCTGACCGACACCTAGCGGGGGGGACAGATACGCAGTATTTT